Below, 27 T cell receptor beta chains from the same sample are listed, as sequenced in a study of cytomegalovirus exposure and HLA in healthy donors. Use of 60 Vbeta and 13 Jbeta primers characterized the PCR. Libraries were prepared by immunoSEQ multiplex PCR; TCRdb keeps only in-frame clonotypes and omits some of them. This table has around 120,000 clones, approximately 80% appearing once. Sequencing input: PBMCs. The source is a female donor in good health and CMV-seropositive.

The rearrangement uses TRBV5-6 and TRBJ1-6; tentative D call: TRBD1 (5 bases). With 0 bases removed from V and 9 bases from J, the gap between germline ends came to 10 bases. CDR3 length: 14 amino acids. CDR1 and CDR2 (germline): SGHDT, YYEEEE. CDR3 sequence reads: CASSLERGVSPLHF. The CDR3 DNA sequence: TGTGCCAGCAGCTTGGAGCGGGGGGTTTCACCCCTCCACTTT.

The V call is TRBV28, the J call TRBJ2-3; TRBD2 matches 16 bases. CDR1 is MDHEN, CDR2 SYDVKM, per germline. The CDR3 spans 20 residues. V dropped 4 bases and J dropped 7; count of bases not matched to a gene: 17. This CDR3 reads CASSSSLPGLAGGRWNTQYF. The CDR3 region has the DNA TGTGCCAGCAGTTCAAGCCTCCCGGGACTAGCGGGGGGGCGTTGGAATACGCAGTATTTT.

V usage is TRBV5-1 and J usage is TRBJ1-1; TRBD1 is a possible D gene (5 bases). V was clipped by 6 bases and J by 4 bases, with 13 bases between them. The CDR3 is 13 residues long. CDR1 is SGHRS and CDR2 is YFSETQ in the germline V gene. CDR3 coding DNA: TGCGCCAGCAAGGAGGGGCAGGGCACTGAAGCTTTCTTT. Encoded protein: CASKEGQGTEAFF.

This chain links TRBV28 with TRBJ1-5; the match to TRBD1 covers 9 bases. The V and J ends lost 7 bases and 5 bases, in that order; junction bases with no gene match: 6. The germline CDR1 and CDR2 sequences are MDHEN and SYDVKM. The CDR3 is made up of 14 amino acids. The CDR3 nucleotides read TGTGCCAGCACTCCGGGACAGGGCCATCAGCCCCAGCATTTT. It codes for CASTPGQGHQPQHF.

The CDR3 reads CASSLMASGGAPDTQYF. The CDR3 bases are TGTGCCAGCAGCTTAATGGCTAGCGGGGGGGCCCCAGATACGCAGTATTTT. This chain joins TRBV7-3 and TRBJ2-3, with 12 bases matching TRBD2. CDR1 is SGHTA, CDR2 FQGTGA, per germline. The V segment lost 1 base and the J segment 4 bases; nucleotides outside the gene matches: 6. There are 17 residues in the CDR3.

The rearrangement links TRBV10-3 to TRBJ2-2; TRBD1 matches 8 bases. The junction had 9 bases not matched to a gene; V was cut back by 6 bases and J by 6 bases. The germline CDR1 and CDR2 sequences are ENHRY and SYGVKD. The CDR3 extends over 15 amino acids. CDR3 loop: CAIRGQGWQAGELFF. CDR3 bases: TGTGCCATCAGAGGACAGGGATGGCAAGCCGGGGAGCTGTTTTTT.

This chain uses TRBV9 with TRBJ2-1; TRBD2 matches at 12 bases. CDR1 and CDR2 from the germline V gene are SGDLS and YYNGEE. This CDR3 region has 20 residues. Unmatched junction bases numbered 11, after V lost 1 base and J lost 0 bases. The CDR3 loop reads CASSVPSTSGGNPSYNEQFF. DNA for the CDR3: TGTGCCAGCAGCGTACCCTCCACTAGCGGGGGGAACCCCTCCTACAATGAGCAGTTCTTC.

This chain links TRBV20-1 with TRBJ2-3; D is unclear. In germline, CDR1 is DFQATT, CDR2 SNEGSKA (reference sequence). The V end lost 3 bases, the J end lost 5 bases, and 6 bases lay between the germline ends. This CDR3 region has 11 residues. CDR3 coding DNA: TGCAGTGCTAGCCCCGGAGATACGCAGTATTTT. It yields the protein CSASPGDTQYF.

The chain employs TRBV6-5 and TRBJ1-2; 9 positions match TRBD1. The CDR3 extends over 14 amino acids. Looked up from germline, CDR1 is MNHEY and CDR2 is SVGAGI. Unmatched junction bases numbered 10, after V lost 6 bases and J lost 8 bases. CDR3 protein: CASRITGQGFGYTF. CDR3 in DNA: TGTGCCAGCAGGATAACGGGACAGGGTTTCGGCTACACCTTC.

By share, this clone counts as medium-sized. The CDR3 bases are TGTGCCAGCAGATCGACAGGGGGCGCCAACACTGAAGCTTTCTTT. This codes for CASRSTGGANTEAFF. The chain links TRBV5-4 to TRBJ1-1; 10 nucleotides line up with TRBD1. CDR1 is SGHNT, CDR2 YYREEE, per germline (reference sequence). The V gene end was trimmed by 5 bases and the J gene end by 2 bases; junction bases not matched to a gene: 6. This CDR3 comprises 15 residues.

This clone was found a few times. The chain uses TRBV5-1 and TRBJ2-1; 10 bases fit TRBD2. CDR3 size: 14 residues. Germline CDR1 is SGHRS and CDR2 is YFSETQ. The V gene end was trimmed by 6 bases and the J gene end by 4 bases; junction bases not matched to a gene: 4. The CDR3 nucleotides are TGCGCCAGCAACGCAGCGGGGGGGTACAATGAGCAGTTCTTC. It yields the protein CASNAAGGYNEQFF.

This chain connects TRBV7-9 to TRBJ1-1; D perhaps matches TRBD1 (5 bases). The V end lost 1 base, the J end lost 5 bases, and 14 bases lay between the germline ends. Germline V gives CDR1 SEHNR, CDR2 FQNEAQ (reference sequence). The CDR3 is 15 amino acids. The CDR3 here is CASSLVESRGTEAFF. DNA for the CDR3: TGTGCCAGCAGCTTAGTAGAGTCGCGGGGGACTGAAGCTTTCTTT.

The chain recombines TRBV28 with TRBJ2-2; TRBD1 agrees at 10 bases. This CDR3 region has 15 residues. J gave up 6 bases and V 2 bases, and 3 bases lay outside the gene matches. Germline CDR1 is MDHEN and CDR2 is SYDVKM. The CDR3 nucleotides read TGTGCCAGCAGTTTAGGGGACAGGGGCGCCGGGGAGCTGTTTTTT. It translates to CASSLGDRGAGELFF. Using reference TRBV28 and TRBJ2-2 for the parts outside the CDR3, the full variable domain is DVKVTQSSRYLVKRTGEKVFLECVQDMDHENMFWYRQDPGLGLRLIYFSYDVKMKEKGDIPEGYSVSREKKERFSLILESASTNQTSMYLCASSLGDRGAGELFFGEGSRLTVL.

V gene TRBV5-1 combines with J gene TRBJ2-3; 10 positions match TRBD2. Germline V gene sequence: CDR1 SGHRS, CDR2 YFSETQ. With 8 bases clipped from V and 0 bases from J, the junction kept 3 bases outside the gene matches. The CDR3 length is 14 residues. The CDR3 spells CASTSGESTDTQYF. The CDR3, as DNA: TGCGCCAGTACTAGCGGGGAGAGCACAGATACGCAGTATTTT. The complete variable domain, with remaining parts taken from reference TRBV5-1 and TRBJ2-3, reads KAGVTQTPRYLIKTRGQQVTLSCSPISGHRSVSWYQQTPGQGLQFLFEYFSETQRNKGNFPGRFSGRQFSNSRSEMNVSTLELGDSALYLCASTSGESTDTQYFGPGTRLTVL.

The J gene is TRBJ2-1, the V gene TRBV15; tentatively, D is TRBD1 (5 bases). The germline V gene encodes CDR1 LNHNV and CDR2 YYDKDF (reference sequence). V was trimmed by 4 bases and J by 0 bases, leaving 10 bases between them. The CDR3 length is 15 residues. The CDR3 is CATSTRGISYNEQFF. The DNA of the CDR3 is TGTGCCACCAGCACTAGGGGTATCTCCTACAATGAGCAGTTCTTC.

This clone was observed a handful of times. One end of the junction is discordant with germline, which a read error may explain. The chain joins TRBV6-6 to TRBJ2-2; TRBD1 might be the D (6 bases). From germline, CDR1 is MNHNY and CDR2 SVGAGI (reference sequence). The CDR3 is 16 amino acids. In DNA form, the CDR3 reads TGTGCCAGCAGTTACTCTGGCCCCACCAGTAACAGGGAGAAGGTTTTT. It codes for CASSYSGPTSNREKVF.

This clone appeared a few times. This chain uses TRBV7-9 with TRBJ2-1, with 9 bases that match TRBD2. Germline V gene data show CDR1 as SEHNR and CDR2 as FQNEAQ (reference sequence). Trimming removed 1 base from V and 0 bases from J; junction bases left unmatched: 4. The CDR3 length is 17 residues. CDR3 region: CASSLGEGLASYNEQFF. In DNA, the CDR3 is TGTGCCAGCAGCTTAGGGGAGGGACTAGCCTCCTACAATGAGCAGTTCTTC. Using reference TRBV7-9 and TRBJ2-1 for the parts outside the CDR3, the full variable domain is DTGVSQNPRHKITKRGQNVTFRCDPISEHNRLYWYRQTLGQGPEFLTYFQNEAQLEKSRLLSDRFSAERPKGSFSTLEIQRTEQGDSAMYLCASSLGEGLASYNEQFFGPGTRLTVL.

The chain is built from TRBV6-1 and TRBJ2-5; 9 bases line up with TRBD2. The J call is uncertain, as TRBJ2-7 better fits the DNA end. The germline CDR1 and CDR2 sequences are MNHNS and SASEGT. This CDR3 has 15 residues. This CDR3 reads CASTTGRGGLDEQYF. The CDR3 region has the DNA TGTGCCAGCACCACGGGGCGGGGGGGCCTCGACGAGCAGTACTTC.

This chain uses TRBV6-5 with TRBJ1-6, with 8 bases matching TRBD1. Per the germline V gene, CDR1 is MNHEY and CDR2 is SVGAGI. V gave up 2 bases and J gave up 6 bases; unmatched junction bases: 3. This CDR3 comprises 15 residues. The CDR3 nucleotides are TGTGCCAGCAGTTACAGCCAGGGGGCTAATTCACCCCTCCACTTT. Translated, it gives CASSYSQGANSPLHF.

The rearrangement links TRBV28 to TRBJ1-5, with 9 nucleotides matching TRBD1. The CDR3 is made up of 15 amino acids. The J segment lost 9 bases and the V segment lost 6 bases, leaving 12 bases of the junction unmatched. From germline, CDR1 is MDHEN and CDR2 SYDVKM. CDR3 sequence reads: CASSVGQGHWGPQHF. The CDR3 DNA sequence: TGTGCCAGCAGCGTGGGACAGGGCCACTGGGGGCCCCAGCATTTT.

V usage is TRBV28 and J usage is TRBJ2-5, with D hard to call. The CDR3 sequence is 15 residues long. With 3 bases removed from V and 2 bases from J, the gap between germline ends came to 13 bases. The germline CDR1 and CDR2 sequences are MDHEN and SYDVKM. The CDR3 coding sequence is TGTGCCAGCAGTTTGATTGAACAAAGTCAAGAGACCCAGTACTTC. Translated, it gives CASSLIEQSQETQYF.

V usage is TRBV5-4 and J usage is TRBJ2-1; a possible D gene is TRBD1 (6 bases). The V end was cut by 0 bases, the J end by 6 bases, with 16 bases between. CDR1 is SGHNT, CDR2 YYREEE, per germline (reference sequence). The CDR3 is made up of 16 amino acids. The CDR3 DNA follows: TGTGCCAGCAGCTTGGGGGACAACCGGAGACGCAATGAGCAGTTCTTC. It is translated as CASSLGDNRRRNEQFF.

This chain joins TRBV2 and TRBJ1-2, with a weak D call TRBD1 (6 bases). This CDR3 contains 13 residues. Trimming pared 4 bases from V and 8 bases from J, leaving 14 bases between. Germline V gives CDR1 SNHLY, CDR2 FYNNEI. The CDR3 nucleotides read TGTGCCAGCAGTGCCCGACAGGCGGAGGGCTACACCTTC. Protein: CASSARQAEGYTF. The full variable domain, completed using reference TRBV2 and TRBJ1-2, is EPEVTQTPSHQVTQMGQEVILRCVPISNHLYFYWYRQILGQKVEFLVSFYNNEISEKSEIFDDQFSVERPDGSNFTLKIRSTKLEDSAMYFCASSARQAEGYTFGSGTRLTVV.

In this sample, this clone turned up a few times. The V gene is TRBV27, the J gene TRBJ1-1, with 8 positions matching TRBD1. The V and J ends lost 6 bases and 0 bases, in that order; junction bases with no gene match: 9. CDR3 length: 16 amino acids. Per the germline V gene, CDR1 is MNHEY and CDR2 is SMNVEV (reference sequence). The CDR3 DNA sequence: TGTGCCAGCAGCACCGGGACAGGATCCATGAACACTGAAGCTTTCTTT. Protein: CASSTGTGSMNTEAFF.

The rearrangement uses TRBV2 and TRBJ2-7; TRBD2 is a possible D gene (5 bases). Germline-derived CDR1 and CDR2 are SNHLY and FYNNEI. The CDR3 extends over 12 amino acids. V lost 6 bases and J lost 4, with 10 bases in between. The CDR3 reads CASSPGGYEQYF. CDR3 DNA sequence: TGTGCCAGCAGCCCGGGCGGGTACGAGCAGTACTTC.

The rearrangement joins TRBV7-2 to TRBJ1-5; 9 nucleotides agree with TRBD1. Germline V CDR1 and CDR2: SGHTA, FQGNSA. The ends lost 1 base at V and 3 bases at J; junction bases unmatched: 10. This CDR3 is 18 amino acids long. CDR3 residues: CASSLVGQGALNNQPQHF. CDR3 coding DNA: TGTGCCAGCAGCTTAGTGGGACAGGGTGCCCTCAACAATCAGCCCCAGCATTTT.

This sequence joins TRBV15 and TRBJ2-5, with TRBD2 identical over 11 bases. This CDR3 spans 16 amino acids. V was pared by 2 bases and J by 4 bases, with 6 bases of the junction left unmatched. The germline V gene has CDR1 LNHNV and CDR2 YYDKDF (reference sequence). CDR3 DNA: TGTGCCACCAGCAGAAACTTACTAGCGGGGGCAGAGACCCAGTACTTC. Residues: CATSRNLLAGAETQYF.